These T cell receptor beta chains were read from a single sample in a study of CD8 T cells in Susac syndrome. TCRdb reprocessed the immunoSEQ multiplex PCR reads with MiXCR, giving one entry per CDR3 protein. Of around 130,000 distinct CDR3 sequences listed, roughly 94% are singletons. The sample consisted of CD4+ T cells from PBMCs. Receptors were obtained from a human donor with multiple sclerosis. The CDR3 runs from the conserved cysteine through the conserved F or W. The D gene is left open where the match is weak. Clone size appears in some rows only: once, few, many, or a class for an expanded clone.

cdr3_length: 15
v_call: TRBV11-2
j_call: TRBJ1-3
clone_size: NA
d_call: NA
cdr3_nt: TGTGCCAGCAGCTCACAGGCGACGACTGGAAACACCATATATTTT
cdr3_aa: CASSSQATTGNTIYF

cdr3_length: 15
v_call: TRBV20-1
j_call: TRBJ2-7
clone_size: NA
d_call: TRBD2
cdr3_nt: TGCAGTGCTAGAGATAAATCTAGCGGAGGGAACGAGCAGTACTTC
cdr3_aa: CSARDKSSGGNEQYF

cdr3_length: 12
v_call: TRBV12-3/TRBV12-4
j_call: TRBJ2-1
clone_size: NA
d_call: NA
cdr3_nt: TGTGCCAGCAGTTTTATGGGCAATGAGCAGTTCTTC
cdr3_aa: CASSFMGNEQFF

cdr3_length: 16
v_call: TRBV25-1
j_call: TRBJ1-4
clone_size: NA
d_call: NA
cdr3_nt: TGTGCCAGCAGTGTCCTCCCGGGACAACCAAATGAAAAACTGTTTTTT
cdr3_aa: CASSVLPGQPNEKLFF

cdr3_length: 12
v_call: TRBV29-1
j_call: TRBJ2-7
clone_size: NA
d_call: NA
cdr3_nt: TGCAGCGTTGTGGGGGTAGCATACGAGCAGTACTTC
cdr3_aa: CSVVGVAYEQYF

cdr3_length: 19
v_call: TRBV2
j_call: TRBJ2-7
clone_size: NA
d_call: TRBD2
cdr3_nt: TGTGCCAGCACGCCCCGGAGGTGGATCAGCGGGGCCAGCTCCTACGAGCAGTACTTC
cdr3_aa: CASTPRRWISGASSYEQYF

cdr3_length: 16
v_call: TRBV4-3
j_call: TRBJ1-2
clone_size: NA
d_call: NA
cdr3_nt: TGCGCCAGCAGCCAAGATCGGTCAGGGCCCTATTATGGCTACACCTTC
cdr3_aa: CASSQDRSGPYYGYTF

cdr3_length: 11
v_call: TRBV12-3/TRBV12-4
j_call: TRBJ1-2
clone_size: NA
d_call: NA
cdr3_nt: TGTGCCAGCAGCCCCGTACTATTCTACACCTTC
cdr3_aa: CASSPVLFYTF

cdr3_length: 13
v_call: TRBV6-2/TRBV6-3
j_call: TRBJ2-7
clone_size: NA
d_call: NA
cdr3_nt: TGTGCCAGCAGTGACAACTACTCCTACGAGCAGTACTTC
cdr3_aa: CASSDNYSYEQYF

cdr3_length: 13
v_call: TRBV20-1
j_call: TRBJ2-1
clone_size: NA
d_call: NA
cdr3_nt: TGCAGTGCTAGAGATCCCGGGAACAATGAGCAGTTCTTC
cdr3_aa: CSARDPGNNEQFF

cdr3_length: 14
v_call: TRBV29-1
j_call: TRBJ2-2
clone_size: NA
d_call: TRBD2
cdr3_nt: TGCAGCGTTGGGGGAGGGCCAAACACCGGGGAGCTGTTTTTT
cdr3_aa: CSVGGGPNTGELFF

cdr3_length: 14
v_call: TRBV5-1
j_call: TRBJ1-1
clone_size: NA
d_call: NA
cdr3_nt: TGCGCCAGCAGCTTGGTAGGGGAGAACACTGAAGCTTTCTTT
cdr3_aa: CASSLVGENTEAFF

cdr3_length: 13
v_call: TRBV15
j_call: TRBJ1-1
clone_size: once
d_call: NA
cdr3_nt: TGTGCCACCAGCAGAGATCAGGGCAGGGGTGCTTTCTTT
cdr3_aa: CATSRDQGRGAFF

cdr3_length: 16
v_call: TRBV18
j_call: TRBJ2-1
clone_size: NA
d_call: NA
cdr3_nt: TGTGCCAGCTCCCCGGGAGACACGAATAGTGGGGAAACCTCGTTCTTC
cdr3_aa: CASSPGDTNSGETSFF

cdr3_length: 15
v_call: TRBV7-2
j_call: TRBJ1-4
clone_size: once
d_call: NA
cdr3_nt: TGTGCCAGCAGCTTAAACTTCTTTGCGGGAGGAAAACTGTTTTTT
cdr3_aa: CASSLNFFAGGKLFF

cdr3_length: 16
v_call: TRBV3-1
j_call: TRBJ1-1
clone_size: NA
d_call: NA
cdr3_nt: TGTGCCAGCAGCCAAGAACCCCAGGACTCGAACACTGAAGCTTTCTTT
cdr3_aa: CASSQEPQDSNTEAFF

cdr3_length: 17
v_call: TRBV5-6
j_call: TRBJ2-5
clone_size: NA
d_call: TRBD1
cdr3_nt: TGTGCCAGCAGCTCCCGCGGCCGACAGGGGAGGATCGGGACCCAGTACTTC
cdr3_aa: CASSSRGRQGRIGTQYF

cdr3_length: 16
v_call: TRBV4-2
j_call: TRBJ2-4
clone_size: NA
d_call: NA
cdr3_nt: TGTGCCAGCAGCCAAGAATCTCTCTCACGGGGAAACATTCAGTACTTC
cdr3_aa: CASSQESLSRGNIQYF

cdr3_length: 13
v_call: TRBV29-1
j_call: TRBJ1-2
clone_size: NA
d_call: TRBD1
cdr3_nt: TGCAGCGTTGACGGGGACAGTCTCTCAGGCTACACCTTC
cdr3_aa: CSVDGDSLSGYTF

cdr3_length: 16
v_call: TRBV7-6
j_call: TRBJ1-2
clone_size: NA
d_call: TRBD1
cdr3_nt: TGTGCCAGCAGCCGCTCACCGGACAGGCCCCTATATGGCTACACCTTC
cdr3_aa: CASSRSPDRPLYGYTF

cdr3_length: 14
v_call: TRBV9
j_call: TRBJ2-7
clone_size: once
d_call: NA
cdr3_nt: TGTGCCAGCAGCGCGGACACGAACTCCTACGAGCAGTACTTC
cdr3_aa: CASSADTNSYEQYF

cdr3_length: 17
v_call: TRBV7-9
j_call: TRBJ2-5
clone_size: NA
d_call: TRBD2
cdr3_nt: TGTGCCAGCAGCTTAGGCCCCGGACTAGGTTCCCGGGAGACCCAGTACTTC
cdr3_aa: CASSLGPGLGSRETQYF

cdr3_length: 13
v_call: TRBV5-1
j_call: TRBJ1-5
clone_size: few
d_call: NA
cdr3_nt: TGTGCCAGCAGCTTAACCGGGGGCCAGCCCCAGCATTTT
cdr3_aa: CASSLTGGQPQHF

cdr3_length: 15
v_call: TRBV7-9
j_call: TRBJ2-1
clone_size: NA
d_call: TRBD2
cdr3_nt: TGTGCCAGCAGCTTCCTAGCGGGGATCCTAAATGAGCAGTTCTTC
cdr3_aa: CASSFLAGILNEQFF

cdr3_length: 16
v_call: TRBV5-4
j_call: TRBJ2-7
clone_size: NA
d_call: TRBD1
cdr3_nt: TGTGCCAGCAGCCTAGGGAGGGACAGGGGCTCCTACGAGCAGTACTTC
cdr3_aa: CASSLGRDRGSYEQYF

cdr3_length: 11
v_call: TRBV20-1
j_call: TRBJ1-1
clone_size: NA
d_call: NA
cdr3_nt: TGCAGTGCTAGTCAAAACACTGAAGCTTTCTTT
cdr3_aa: CSASQNTEAFF

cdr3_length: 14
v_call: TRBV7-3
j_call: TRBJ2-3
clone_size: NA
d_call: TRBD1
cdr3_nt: TGTGCCAGCAGCCAACAGGGGGCGACAGATACGCAGTATTTT
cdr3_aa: CASSQQGATDTQYF

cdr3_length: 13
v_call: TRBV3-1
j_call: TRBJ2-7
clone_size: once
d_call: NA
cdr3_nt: TGTGCCAGCAGCCCCCTTGGAGGGGACGAGCAGTACTTC
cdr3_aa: CASSPLGGDEQYF

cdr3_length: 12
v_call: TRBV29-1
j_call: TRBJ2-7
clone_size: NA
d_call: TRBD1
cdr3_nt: TGCAGCGTTGGGACAGGGGTATACGAGCAGTACTTC
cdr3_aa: CSVGTGVYEQYF

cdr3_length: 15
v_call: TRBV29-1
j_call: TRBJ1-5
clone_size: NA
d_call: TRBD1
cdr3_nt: TGCAGCGTCTCTAAGACCGGGACAGGGGATCAGCCCCAGCATTTT
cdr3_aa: CSVSKTGTGDQPQHF

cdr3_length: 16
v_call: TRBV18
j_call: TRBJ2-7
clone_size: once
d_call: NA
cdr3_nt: TGTGCCAGCTCACTGCTACCCAGGGTGGCTTCCTACGAGCAGTACTTC
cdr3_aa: CASSLLPRVASYEQYF

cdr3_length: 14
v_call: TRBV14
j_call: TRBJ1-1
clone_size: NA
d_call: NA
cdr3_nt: TGTGCCAGCAGCCAAAGTCTATCGAACACTGAAGCTTTCTTT
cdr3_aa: CASSQSLSNTEAFF

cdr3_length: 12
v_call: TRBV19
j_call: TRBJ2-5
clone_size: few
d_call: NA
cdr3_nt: TGTGCCAGTAGCGTTCTGGGGGAGACCCAGTACTTC
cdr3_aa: CASSVLGETQYF

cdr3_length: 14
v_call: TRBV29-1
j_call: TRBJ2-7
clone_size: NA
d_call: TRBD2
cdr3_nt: TGCAGCGTTGGAGGACTAGCGCGTTCCTACGGGCAGTACTTC
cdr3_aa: CSVGGLARSYGQYF

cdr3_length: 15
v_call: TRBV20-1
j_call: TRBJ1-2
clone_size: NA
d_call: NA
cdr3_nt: TGCAGTGCTAGAGACCTCAGAGGTGGGAGCTATGGCTACACCTTC
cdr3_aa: CSARDLRGGSYGYTF

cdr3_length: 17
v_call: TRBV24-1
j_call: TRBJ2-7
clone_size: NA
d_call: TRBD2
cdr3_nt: TGTGCCACCAGTGAATACCGGACTAGCGGGAGTCCCTACGAGCAGTACTTC
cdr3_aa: CATSEYRTSGSPYEQYF

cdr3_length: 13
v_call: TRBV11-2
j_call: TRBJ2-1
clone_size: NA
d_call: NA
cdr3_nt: TGTGCCAGCAGCTTAGGGGCTAACAATGAGCAGTTCTTC
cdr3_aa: CASSLGANNEQFF

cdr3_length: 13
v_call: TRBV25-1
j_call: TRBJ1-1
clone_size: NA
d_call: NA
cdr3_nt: TGTGCCAGCAGTGGCTTGGGACTCCCGCTCGCTTTCTTT
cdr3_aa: CASSGLGLPLAFF

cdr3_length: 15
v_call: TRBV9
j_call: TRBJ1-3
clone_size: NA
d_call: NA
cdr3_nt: TGTGCCAGCAGCCCCCCGGGACTATTCGGAAACACCATATATTTT
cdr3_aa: CASSPPGLFGNTIYF

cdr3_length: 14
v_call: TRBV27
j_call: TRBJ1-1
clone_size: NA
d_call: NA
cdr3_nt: TGTGCCAGCAGTCCGATCGGTAGACGGACTGAAGCTTTCTTT
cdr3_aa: CASSPIGRRTEAFF

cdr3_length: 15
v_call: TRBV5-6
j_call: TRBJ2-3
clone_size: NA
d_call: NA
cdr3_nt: TGTGCCAGCAGCCTCCCATCTGGGCGCACAGATACGCAGTATTTT
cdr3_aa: CASSLPSGRTDTQYF

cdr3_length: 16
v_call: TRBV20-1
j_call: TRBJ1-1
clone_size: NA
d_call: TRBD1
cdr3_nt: TGCAGTGCTCGCGGACAGGGATGGGATGGAGACACTGAAGCTTTCTTT
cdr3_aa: CSARGQGWDGDTEAFF

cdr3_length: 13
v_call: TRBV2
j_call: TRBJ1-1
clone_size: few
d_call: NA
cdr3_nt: TGTGCCAGCAGTAAGGACCGAAACACTGAAGCTTTCTTT
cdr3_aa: CASSKDRNTEAFF

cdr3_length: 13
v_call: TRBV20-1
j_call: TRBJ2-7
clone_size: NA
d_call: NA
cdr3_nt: TGCAGTTCGGGACCTCCGAGCTCCTACGAGCAGTACTTC
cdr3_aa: CSSGPPSSYEQYF